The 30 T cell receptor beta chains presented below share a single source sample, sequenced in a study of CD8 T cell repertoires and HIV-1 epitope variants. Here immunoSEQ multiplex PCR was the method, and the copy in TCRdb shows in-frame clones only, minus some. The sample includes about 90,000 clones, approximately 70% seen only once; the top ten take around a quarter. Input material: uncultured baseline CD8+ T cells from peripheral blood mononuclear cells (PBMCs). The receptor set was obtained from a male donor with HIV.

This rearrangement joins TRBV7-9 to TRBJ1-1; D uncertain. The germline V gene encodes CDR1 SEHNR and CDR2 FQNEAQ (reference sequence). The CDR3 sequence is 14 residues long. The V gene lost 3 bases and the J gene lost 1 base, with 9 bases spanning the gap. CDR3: CASSFVTQNTEAFF. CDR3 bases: TGTGCCAGCAGCTTTGTCACTCAGAACACTGAAGCTTTCTTT.

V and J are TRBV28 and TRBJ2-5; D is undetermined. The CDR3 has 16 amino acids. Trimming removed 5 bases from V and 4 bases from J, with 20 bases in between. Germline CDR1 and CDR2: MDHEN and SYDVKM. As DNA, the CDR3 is TGTGCCAGCAGTACCCCTGGGCTCGCTGGTGGAGAGACCCAGTACTTC. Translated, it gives CASSTPGLAGGETQYF.

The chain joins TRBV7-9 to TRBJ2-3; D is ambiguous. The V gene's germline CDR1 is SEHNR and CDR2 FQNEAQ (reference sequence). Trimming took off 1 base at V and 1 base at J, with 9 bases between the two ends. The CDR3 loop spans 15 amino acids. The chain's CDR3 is CASSLGGIGTDTQYF. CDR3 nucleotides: TGTGCCAGCAGCTTAGGGGGAATAGGCACAGATACGCAGTATTTT.

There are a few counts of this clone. CDR3 nucleotides: TGTGCCAGCAGCTCGGGGACAGGGGAAGCTTTCTTT. Encoded protein: CASSSGTGEAFF. V usage is TRBV5-6 and J usage is TRBJ1-1; TRBD1 matches at 9 bases. The germline V gene has CDR1 SGHDT and CDR2 YYEEEE. The J segment lost 8 bases and the V segment lost 3 bases, leaving 2 bases of the junction unmatched. The CDR3 totals 12 residues.

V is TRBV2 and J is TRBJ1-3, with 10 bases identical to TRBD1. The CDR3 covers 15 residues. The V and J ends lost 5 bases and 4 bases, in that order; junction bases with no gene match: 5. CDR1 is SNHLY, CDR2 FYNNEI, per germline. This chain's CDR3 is CASSRQGARGNTIYF. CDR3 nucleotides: TGTGCCAGCAGTCGACAGGGGGCAAGGGGAAACACCATATATTTT. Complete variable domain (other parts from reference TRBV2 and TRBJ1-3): EPEVTQTPSHQVTQMGQEVILRCVPISNHLYFYWYRQILGQKVEFLVSFYNNEISEKSEIFDDQFSVERPDGSNFTLKIRSTKLEDSAMYFCASSRQGARGNTIYFGEGSWLTVV.

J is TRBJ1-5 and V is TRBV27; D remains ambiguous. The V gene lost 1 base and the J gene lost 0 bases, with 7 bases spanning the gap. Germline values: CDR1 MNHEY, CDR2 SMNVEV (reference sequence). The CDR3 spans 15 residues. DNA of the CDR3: TGTGCCAGCAGTTTATACGGTTATAGCAATCAGCCCCAGCATTTT. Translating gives CASSLYGYSNQPQHF.

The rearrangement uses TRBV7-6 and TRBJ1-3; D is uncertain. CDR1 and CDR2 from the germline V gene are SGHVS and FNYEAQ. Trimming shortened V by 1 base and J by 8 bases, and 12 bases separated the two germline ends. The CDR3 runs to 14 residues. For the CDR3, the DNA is TGTGCCAGCAGCTTAGGACCCGATCGGGACACCATATATTTT. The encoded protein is CASSLGPDRDTIYF.

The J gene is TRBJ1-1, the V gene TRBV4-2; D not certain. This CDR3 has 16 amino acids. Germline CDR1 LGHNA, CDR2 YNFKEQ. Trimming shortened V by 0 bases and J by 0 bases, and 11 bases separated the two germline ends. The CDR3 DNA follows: TGTGCCAGCAGCCAAGATACGTCCTCCTTGAACACTGAAGCTTTCTTT. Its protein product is CASSQDTSSLNTEAFF.

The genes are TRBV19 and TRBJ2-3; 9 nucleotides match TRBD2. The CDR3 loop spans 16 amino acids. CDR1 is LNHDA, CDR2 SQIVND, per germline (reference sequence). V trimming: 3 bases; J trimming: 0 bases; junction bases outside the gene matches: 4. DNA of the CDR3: TGTGCCAGTAGTATGACTAGCGGTTATAGCACAGATACGCAGTATTTT. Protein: CASSMTSGYSTDTQYF.

The CDR3 bases are TGTGCCAGTAGTTTTAGCCTAAATCAGCCCCAGCATTTT. Translated: CASSFSLNQPQHF. J is TRBJ1-5 and V is TRBV19; D is ambiguous. Germline CDR1 is LNHDA and CDR2 is SQIVND (reference sequence). CDR3 length equals 13 residues. V lost 5 bases and J lost 4, with 9 bases in between.

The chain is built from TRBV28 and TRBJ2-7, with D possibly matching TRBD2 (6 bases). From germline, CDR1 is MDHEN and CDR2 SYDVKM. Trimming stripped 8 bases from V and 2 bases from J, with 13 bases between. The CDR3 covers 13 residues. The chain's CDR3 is CASAGSETYEQYF. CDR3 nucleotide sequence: TGTGCCAGCGCCGGGAGTGAAACCTACGAGCAGTACTTC. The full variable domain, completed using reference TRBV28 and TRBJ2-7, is DVKVTQSSRYLVKRTGEKVFLECVQDMDHENMFWYRQDPGLGLRLIYFSYDVKMKEKGDIPEGYSVSREKKERFSLILESASTNQTSMYLCASAGSETYEQYFGPGTRLTVT.

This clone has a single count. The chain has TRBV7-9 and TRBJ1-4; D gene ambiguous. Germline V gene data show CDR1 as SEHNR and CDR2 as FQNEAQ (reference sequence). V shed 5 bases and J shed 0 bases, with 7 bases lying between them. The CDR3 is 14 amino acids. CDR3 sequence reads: CASSLTSTNEKLFF. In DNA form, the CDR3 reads TGTGCCAGCAGCCTGACATCAACTAATGAAAAACTGTTTTTT.

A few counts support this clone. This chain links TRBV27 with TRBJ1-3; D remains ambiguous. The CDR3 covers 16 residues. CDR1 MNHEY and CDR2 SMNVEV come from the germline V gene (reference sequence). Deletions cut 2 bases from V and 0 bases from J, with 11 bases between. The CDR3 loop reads CASSLSLGTSGNTIYF. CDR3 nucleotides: TGTGCCAGCAGTTTAAGTCTTGGTACCTCTGGAAACACCATATATTTT.

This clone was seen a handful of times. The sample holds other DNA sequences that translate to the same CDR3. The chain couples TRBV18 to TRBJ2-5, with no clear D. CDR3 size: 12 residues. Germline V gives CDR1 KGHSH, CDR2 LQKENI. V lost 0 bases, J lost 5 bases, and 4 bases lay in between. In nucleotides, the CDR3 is TGTGCCAGCTCACCACCGGGCGAGACCCAGTACTTC. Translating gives CASSPPGETQYF.

Here the CDR3 reads CASSLEPGTIIEQYF. The CDR3 DNA sequence: TGCGCCAGCAGCTTGGAACCCGGGACAATAATCGAGCAGTACTTC. The rearrangement links TRBV5-1 to TRBJ2-7, with a possible D match to TRBD1 (6 bases). The CDR3 has 15 amino acids. The germline V gene has CDR1 SGHRS and CDR2 YFSETQ. Deletions cut 0 bases from V and 6 bases from J, with 16 bases between.

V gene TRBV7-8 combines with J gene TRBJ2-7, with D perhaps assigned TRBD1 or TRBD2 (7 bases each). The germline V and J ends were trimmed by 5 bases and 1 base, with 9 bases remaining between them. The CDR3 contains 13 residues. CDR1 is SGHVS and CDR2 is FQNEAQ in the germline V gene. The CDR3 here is CASSQGGSYEQYF. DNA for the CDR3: TGTGCCAGCAGCCAGGGGGGGTCCTACGAGCAGTACTTC. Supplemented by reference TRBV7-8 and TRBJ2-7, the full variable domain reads GAGVSQSPRYKVAKRGQDVALRCDPISGHVSLFWYQQALGQGPEFLTYFQNEAQLDKSGLPSDRFFAERPEGSVSTLKIQRTQQEDSAVYLCASSQGGSYEQYFGPGTRLTVT.

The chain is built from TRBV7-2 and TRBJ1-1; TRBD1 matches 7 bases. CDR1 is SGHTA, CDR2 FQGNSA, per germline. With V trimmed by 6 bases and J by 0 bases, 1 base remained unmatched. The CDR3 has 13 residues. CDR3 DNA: TGTGCCAGCAGGGGACAGCTGAACACTGAAGCTTTCTTT. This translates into CASRGQLNTEAFF.

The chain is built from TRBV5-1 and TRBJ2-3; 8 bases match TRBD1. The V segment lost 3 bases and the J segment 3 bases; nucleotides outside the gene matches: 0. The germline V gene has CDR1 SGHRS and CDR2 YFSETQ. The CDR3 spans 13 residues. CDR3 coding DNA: TGCGCCAGCAGCTACAGGGGGACAGATACGCAGTATTTT. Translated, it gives CASSYRGTDTQYF.

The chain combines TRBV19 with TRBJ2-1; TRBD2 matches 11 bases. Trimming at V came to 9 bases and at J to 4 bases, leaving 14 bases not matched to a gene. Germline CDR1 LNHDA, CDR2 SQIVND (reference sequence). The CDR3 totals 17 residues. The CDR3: CASRGGSGGAWYNEQFF. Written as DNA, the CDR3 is TGTGCCAGCCGGGGAGGTAGCGGGGGGGCCTGGTACAATGAGCAGTTCTTC. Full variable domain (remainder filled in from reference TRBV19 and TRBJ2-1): DGGITQSPKYLFRKEGQNVTLSCEQNLNHDAMYWYRQDPGQGLRLIYYSQIVNDFQKGDIAEGYSVSREKKESFPLTVTSAQKNPTAFYLCASRGGSGGAWYNEQFFGPGTRLTVL.

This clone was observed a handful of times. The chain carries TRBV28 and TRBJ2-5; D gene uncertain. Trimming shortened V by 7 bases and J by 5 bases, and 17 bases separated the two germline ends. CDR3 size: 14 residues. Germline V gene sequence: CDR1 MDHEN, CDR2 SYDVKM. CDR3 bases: TGTGCCAGCACAGCCAGCGAATTTTGGGAGACCCAGTACTTC. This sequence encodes CASTASEFWETQYF.

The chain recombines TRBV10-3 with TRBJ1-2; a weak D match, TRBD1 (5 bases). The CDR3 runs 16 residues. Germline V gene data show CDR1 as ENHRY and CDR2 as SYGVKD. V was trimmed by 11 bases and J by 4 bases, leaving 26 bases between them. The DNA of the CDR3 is TGTGCCTCAACCGACCAGGGCGGAACCAGTACCTATGGCTACACCTTC. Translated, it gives CASTDQGGTSTYGYTF.

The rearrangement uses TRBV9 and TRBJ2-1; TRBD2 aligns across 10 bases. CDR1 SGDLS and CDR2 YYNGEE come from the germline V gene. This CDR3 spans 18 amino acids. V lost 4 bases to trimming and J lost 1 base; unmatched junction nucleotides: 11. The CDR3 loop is CASSTPTGTSVSYNEQFF. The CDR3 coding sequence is TGTGCCAGCAGCACGCCCACCGGGACTAGCGTTTCCTACAATGAGCAGTTCTTC.

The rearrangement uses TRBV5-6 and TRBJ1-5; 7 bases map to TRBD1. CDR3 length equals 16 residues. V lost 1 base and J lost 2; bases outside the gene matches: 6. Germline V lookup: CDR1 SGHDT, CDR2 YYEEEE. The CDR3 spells CASSLQGVEGNQPQHF. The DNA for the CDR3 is TGTGCCAGCAGCTTGCAGGGGGTTGAGGGCAATCAGCCCCAGCATTTT.

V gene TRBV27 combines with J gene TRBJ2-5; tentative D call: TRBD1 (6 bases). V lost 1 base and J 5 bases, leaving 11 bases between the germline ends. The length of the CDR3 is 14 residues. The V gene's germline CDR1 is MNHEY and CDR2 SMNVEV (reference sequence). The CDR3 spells CASSLLQGSETQYF. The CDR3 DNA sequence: TGTGCCAGCAGTTTATTACAGGGTTCGGAGACCCAGTACTTC.

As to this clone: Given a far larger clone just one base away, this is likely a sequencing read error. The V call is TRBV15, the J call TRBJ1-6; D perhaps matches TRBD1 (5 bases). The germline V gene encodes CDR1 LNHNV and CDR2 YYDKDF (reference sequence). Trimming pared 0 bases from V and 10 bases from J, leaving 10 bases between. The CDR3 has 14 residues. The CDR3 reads CATSRDLQDSPLHF. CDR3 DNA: TGTGCCACCAGCAGAGATTTACAGGACTCACCCCTCCACTTT.

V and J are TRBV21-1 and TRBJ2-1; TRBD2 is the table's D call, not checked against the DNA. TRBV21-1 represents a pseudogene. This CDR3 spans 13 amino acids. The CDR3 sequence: CASSKLSGNEQFF. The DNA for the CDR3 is TGTGCCAGCAGCAAACTTTCCGGTAATGAGCAGTTCTTC.

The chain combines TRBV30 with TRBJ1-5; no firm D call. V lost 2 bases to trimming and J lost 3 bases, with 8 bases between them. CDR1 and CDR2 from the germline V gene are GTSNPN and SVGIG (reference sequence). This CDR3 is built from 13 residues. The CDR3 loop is CAWSTRTNQPQHF. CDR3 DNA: TGTGCCTGGAGTACTCGCACCAATCAGCCCCAGCATTTT.

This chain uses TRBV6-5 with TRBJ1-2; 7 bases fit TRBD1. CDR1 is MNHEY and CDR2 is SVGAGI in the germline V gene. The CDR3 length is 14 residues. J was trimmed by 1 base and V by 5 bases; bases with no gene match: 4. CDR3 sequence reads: CASSPGQSNYGYTF. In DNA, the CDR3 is TGTGCCAGCAGTCCGGGACAGAGTAACTATGGCTACACCTTC.

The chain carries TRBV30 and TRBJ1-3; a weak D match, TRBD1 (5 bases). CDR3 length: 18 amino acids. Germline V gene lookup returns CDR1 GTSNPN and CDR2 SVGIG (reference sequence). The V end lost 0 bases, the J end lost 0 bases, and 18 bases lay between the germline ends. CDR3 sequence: CAWSVIRGRPSSGNTIYF. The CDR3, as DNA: TGTGCCTGGAGTGTTATCCGGGGCAGGCCTAGCTCTGGAAACACCATATATTTT.

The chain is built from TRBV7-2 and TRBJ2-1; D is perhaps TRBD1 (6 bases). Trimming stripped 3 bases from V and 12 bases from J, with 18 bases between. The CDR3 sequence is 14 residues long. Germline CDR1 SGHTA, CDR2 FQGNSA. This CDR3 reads CASSLTGALGSQFF. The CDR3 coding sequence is TGTGCCAGCAGCTTGACAGGAGCCCTAGGGTCGCAGTTCTTC.